This entry is about one T cell receptor (beta chain). Antigen: not known. The CDR3 covers 17 residues. J lost 5 bases, V lost 2 bases, and 10 bases had no gene match. Germline assignment: CDR1 SNHLY and CDR2 FYNNEI. The data originate from a study of shared clonotypes between healthy human individuals. Only CD45RO-negative cells positively selected for CCR7 counted as naive CD8 cells, so terminally differentiated effector memory CD45RA+ cells were excluded. Every donor was a Caucasian adult from Nashville, Tennessee. Study-level findings and limits: A reduction in generation probabilities was seen for non-shared clonotypes relative to those shared by all four donors.

The repertoire was sequenced with immunoSEQ multiplex PCR; TCRdb's copy has only in-frame clones and lacks some. Of approximately 1.9 million clones listed, around 95% are singletons. The V and J genes are TRBV2 and TRBJ2-7; the match to TRBD2 covers 12 bases. The receptor's source is a man aged 18-30 years in good health. Some clones in this sample may be carry-over from other donors' samples. Sequencing input: naive CD8+ T cells from PBMCs. The CDR3 region is CASSEFSTSGSYDEQYF. The CDR3 nucleotides are TGTGCCAGCAGTGAATTCTCGACTAGCGGGAGTTACGACGAGCAGTACTTC.